This entry concerns a single TCR beta chain. The antigen is not known. The data were obtained in a study of cytomegalovirus exposure and HLA in healthy donors. Overall study results and limits: The study recorded some 160 TCR beta chains that were cytomegalovirus-associated.

Method: immunoSEQ multiplex PCR; TCRdb's copy keeps in-frame clones and lacks some. This table has some 180,000 clones, about 81% appearing once. V lost 5 bases and J lost 2; bases outside the gene matches: 10. This CDR3 is built from 17 residues. Germline V gives CDR1 MNHEY, CDR2 SMNVEV (reference sequence). Sequencing was done on a sample of PBMCs. The chain recombines TRBV27 with TRBJ2-5, with 11 bases aligning to TRBD2. The sequence came from a woman in her twenties or thirties in good health and CMV-seronegative. The CDR3 reads CASSPKTSGVPQETQYF. The CDR3 bases are TGTGCCAGCAGTCCCAAGACTAGCGGGGTACCACAAGAGACCCAGTACTTC.